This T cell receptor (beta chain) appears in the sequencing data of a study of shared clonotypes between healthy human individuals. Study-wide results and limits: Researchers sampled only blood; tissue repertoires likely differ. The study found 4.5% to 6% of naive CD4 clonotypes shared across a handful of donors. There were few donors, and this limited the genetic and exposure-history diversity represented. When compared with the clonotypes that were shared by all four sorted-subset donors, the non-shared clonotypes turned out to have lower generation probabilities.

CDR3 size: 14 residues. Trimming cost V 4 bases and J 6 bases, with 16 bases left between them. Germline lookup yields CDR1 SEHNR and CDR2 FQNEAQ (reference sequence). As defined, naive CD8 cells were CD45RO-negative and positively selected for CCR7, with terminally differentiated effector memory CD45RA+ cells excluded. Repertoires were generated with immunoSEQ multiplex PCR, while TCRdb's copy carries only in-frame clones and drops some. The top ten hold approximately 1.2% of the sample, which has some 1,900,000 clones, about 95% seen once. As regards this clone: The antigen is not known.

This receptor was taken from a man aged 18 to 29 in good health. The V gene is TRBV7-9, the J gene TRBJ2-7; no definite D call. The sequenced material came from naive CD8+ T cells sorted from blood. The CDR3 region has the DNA TGTGCCAGCAGCTCCCAGACTCTATCTTTCGAGCAGTACTTC. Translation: CASSSQTLSFEQYF.